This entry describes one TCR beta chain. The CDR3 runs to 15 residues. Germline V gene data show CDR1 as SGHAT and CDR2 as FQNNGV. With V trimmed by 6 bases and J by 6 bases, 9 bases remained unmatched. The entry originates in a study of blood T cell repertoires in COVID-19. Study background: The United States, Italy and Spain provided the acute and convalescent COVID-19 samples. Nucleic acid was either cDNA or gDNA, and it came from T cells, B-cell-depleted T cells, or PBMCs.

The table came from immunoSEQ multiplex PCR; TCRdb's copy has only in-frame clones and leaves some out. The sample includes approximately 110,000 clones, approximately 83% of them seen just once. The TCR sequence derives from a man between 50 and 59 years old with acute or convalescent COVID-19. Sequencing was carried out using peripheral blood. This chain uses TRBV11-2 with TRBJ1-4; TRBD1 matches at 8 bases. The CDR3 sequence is CASRQISGGYEKLFF. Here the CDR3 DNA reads TGTGCCAGCAGACAGATCTCAGGGGGCTATGAAAAACTGTTTTTT.